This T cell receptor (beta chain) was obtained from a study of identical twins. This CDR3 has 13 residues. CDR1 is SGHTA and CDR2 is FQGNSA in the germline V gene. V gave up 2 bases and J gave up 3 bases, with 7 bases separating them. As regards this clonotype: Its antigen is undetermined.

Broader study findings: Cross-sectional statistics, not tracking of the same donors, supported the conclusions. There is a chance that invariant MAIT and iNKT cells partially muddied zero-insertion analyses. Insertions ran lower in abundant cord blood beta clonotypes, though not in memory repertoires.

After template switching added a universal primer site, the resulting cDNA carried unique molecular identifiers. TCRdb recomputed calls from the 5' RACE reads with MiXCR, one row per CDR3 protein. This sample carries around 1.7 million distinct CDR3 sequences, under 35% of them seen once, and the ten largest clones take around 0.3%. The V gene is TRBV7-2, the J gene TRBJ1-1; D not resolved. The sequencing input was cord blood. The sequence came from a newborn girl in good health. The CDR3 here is CASSLILDTEAFF. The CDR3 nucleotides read TGTGCCAGCAGCTTAATTCTGGACACTGAAGCTTTCTTT.